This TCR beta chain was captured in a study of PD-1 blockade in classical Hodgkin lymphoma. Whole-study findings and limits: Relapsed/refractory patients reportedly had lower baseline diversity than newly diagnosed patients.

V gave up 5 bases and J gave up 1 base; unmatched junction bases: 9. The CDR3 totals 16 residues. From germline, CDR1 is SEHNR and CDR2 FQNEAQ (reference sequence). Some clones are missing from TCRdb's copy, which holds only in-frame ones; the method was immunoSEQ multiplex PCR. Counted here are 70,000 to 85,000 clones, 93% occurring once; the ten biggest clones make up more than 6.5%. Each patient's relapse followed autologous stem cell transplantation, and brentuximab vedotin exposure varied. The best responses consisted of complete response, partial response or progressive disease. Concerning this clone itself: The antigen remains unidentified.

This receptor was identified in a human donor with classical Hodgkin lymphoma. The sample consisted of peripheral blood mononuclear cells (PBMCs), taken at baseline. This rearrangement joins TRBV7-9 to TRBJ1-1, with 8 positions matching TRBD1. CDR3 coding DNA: TGTGCCAGCAGCCCAGGGGGCCTACATGAGAACACTGAAGCTTTCTTT. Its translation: CASSPGGLHENTEAFF.